Below, 5 T cell receptor beta chains from the same sample are listed, as sequenced in a study of beta chain features in type 1 diabetes. cDNA synthesis used the whole RNA isolate, giving expressed TCRB sequences. Repertoires were generated with immunoSEQ multiplex PCR, while TCRdb's copy carries only in-frame clones and drops some. This sample carries 250,000 to 350,000 clones, 14% of them seen once, and the ten largest clones take less than 0.02%. Study-level points and caveats: All four CD4+ subsets from Type 1 diabetes patients carried moderately but significantly shorter TCRB CDR3s.

These receptors' targets are unknown. Sequencing used naive CD4+ T cells from blood. These receptors were taken from a man aged 25 to 40 with type 1 diabetes.

This chain uses TRBV7-2 with TRBJ2-7; perhaps TRBD2 as D (5 bases). The CDR3 extends over 15 amino acids. V was trimmed by 4 bases and J by 3 bases, leaving 16 bases between them. CDR1 is SGHTA, CDR2 FQGNSA, per germline. CDR3 region: CASSSDLALVYEQYF. CDR3 nucleotides: TGTGCCAGCAGCTCGGACTTGGCCCTGGTCTACGAGCAGTACTTC.

This chain links TRBV28 with TRBJ2-1, with a possible D match to TRBD2 (5 bases). Germline CDR1 is MDHEN and CDR2 is SYDVKM. V lost 5 bases to trimming and J lost 0 bases, with 14 bases between them. This CDR3 contains 16 residues. In nucleotides, the CDR3 is TGTGCCAGCAGTCTCCCCCTAGCAAGCTCCTACAATGAGCAGTTCTTC. It encodes CASSLPLASSYNEQFF.

The chain employs TRBV5-1 and TRBJ2-2; 7 bases fit TRBD1. Germline CDR1 and CDR2: SGHRS and YFSETQ. After removal of 3 bases from V and 7 bases from J, the junction contained 6 bases not matched to a gene. This CDR3 comprises 14 residues. The CDR3 sequence: CASSSDRRGGELFF. CDR3 nucleotide sequence: TGCGCCAGCAGCTCGGACAGGAGAGGCGGGGAGCTGTTTTTT.

V usage is TRBV9 and J usage is TRBJ2-1, with a possible D match to TRBD1 (6 bases). V was cut by 3 bases and J by 0 bases, with 16 bases left in between. The CDR3 runs to 17 residues. Germline CDR1 reads SGDLS; CDR2 reads YYNGEE. In nucleotides, the CDR3 is TGTGCCAGCAGCGGCGGTAGGGGGACGAGCTCCTACAATGAGCAGTTCTTC. Translation: CASSGGRGTSSYNEQFF.

This clone has just a few counts. The V and J genes are TRBV4-1 and TRBJ2-1; the D is unclear. CDR3 length: 13 residues. V was clipped by 3 bases and J by 8 bases, with 11 bases between them. Germline V CDR1 and CDR2: MGHRA, YSYEKL. The CDR3 loop reads CASSHLGADEQFF. In DNA form, the CDR3 reads TGCGCCAGCAGCCATCTCGGTGCGGATGAGCAGTTCTTC.